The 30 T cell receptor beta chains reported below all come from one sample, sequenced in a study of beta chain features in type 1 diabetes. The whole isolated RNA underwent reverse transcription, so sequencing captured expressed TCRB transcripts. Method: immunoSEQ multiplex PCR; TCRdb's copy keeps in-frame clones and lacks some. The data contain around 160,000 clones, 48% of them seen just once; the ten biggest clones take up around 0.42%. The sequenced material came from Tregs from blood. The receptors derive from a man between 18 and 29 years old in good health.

CDR3 bases: TGTGCCAGCAGCTTGATGTGGGAAGGACAGGGGGCCTACGAGCAGTACTTC. It encodes CASSLMWEGQGAYEQYF. The rearrangement links TRBV5-6 to TRBJ2-7; TRBD1 matches 10 bases. Losses at the gene ends were 1 base for V and 2 bases for J; bases not matched to a gene: 9. The CDR3 length is 17 residues. Germline-derived CDR1 and CDR2 are SGHDT and YYEEEE.

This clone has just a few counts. The CDR3 is CASSEDRIYGYTF. The CDR3 DNA is TGTGCCAGCAGTGAGGACAGGATCTATGGCTACACCTTC. V and J are TRBV2 and TRBJ1-2, with 7 bases identical to TRBD1. The germline CDR1 and CDR2 sequences are SNHLY and FYNNEI. The CDR3 totals 13 residues. V was clipped by 3 bases and J by 4 bases; unmatched bases: 2. Complete variable domain (other parts from reference TRBV2 and TRBJ1-2): EPEVTQTPSHQVTQMGQEVILRCVPISNHLYFYWYRQILGQKVEFLVSFYNNEISEKSEIFDDQFSVERPDGSNFTLKIRSTKLEDSAMYFCASSEDRIYGYTFGSGTRLTVV.

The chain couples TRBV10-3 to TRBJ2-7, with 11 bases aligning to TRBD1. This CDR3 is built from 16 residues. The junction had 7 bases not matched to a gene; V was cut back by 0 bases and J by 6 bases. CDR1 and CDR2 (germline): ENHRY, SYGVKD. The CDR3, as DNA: TGTGCCATCAGTGAGTCGTGGGGGACAGGGGGTTTCGAGCAGTACTTC. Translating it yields CAISESWGTGGFEQYF.

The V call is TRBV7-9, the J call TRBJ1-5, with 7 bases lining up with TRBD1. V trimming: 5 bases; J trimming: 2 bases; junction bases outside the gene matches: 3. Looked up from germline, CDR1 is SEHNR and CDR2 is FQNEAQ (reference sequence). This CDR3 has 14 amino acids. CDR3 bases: TGTGCCAGCAGCGTCGGGACAGGCAATCAGCCCCAGCATTTT. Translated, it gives CASSVGTGNQPQHF.

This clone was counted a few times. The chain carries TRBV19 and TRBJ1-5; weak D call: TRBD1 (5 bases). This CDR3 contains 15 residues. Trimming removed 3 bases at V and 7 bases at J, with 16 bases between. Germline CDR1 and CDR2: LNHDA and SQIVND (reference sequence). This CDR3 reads CASSMGRSSGQPQHF. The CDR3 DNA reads TGTGCCAGTAGTATGGGACGCTCTAGCGGCCAGCCCCAGCATTTT.

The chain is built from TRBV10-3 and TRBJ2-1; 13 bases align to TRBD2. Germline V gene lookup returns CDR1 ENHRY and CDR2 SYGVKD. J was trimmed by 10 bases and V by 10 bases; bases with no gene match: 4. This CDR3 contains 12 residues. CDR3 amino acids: CATGLAGEEQFF. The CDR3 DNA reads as TGTGCCACCGGACTAGCGGGGGAGGAGCAGTTCTTC.

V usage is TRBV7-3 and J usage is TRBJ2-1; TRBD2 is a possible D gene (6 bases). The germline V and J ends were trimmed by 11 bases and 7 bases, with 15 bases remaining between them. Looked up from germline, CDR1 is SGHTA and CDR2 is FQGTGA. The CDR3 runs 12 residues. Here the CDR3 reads CASGAVRNEQFF. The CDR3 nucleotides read TGTGCCTCGGGAGCGGTTCGGAATGAGCAGTTCTTC.

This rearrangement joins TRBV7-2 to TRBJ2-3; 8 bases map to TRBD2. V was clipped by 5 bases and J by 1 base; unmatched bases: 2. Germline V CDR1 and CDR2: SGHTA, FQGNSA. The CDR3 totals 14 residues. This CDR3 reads CASSPGRGTDTQYF. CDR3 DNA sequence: TGTGCCAGCAGCCCCGGGAGGGGCACAGATACGCAGTATTTT.

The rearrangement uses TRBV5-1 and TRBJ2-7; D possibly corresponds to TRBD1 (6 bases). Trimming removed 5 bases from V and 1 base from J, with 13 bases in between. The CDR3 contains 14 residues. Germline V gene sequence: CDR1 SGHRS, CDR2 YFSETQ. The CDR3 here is CASSPGTLSYEQYF. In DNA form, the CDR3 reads TGCGCCAGCAGTCCCGGGACACTTTCCTACGAGCAGTACTTC.

The chain's CDR3 is CASSMWDRGYGYTF. CDR3 coding DNA: TGTGCCAGCAGCATGTGGGACAGGGGCTATGGCTACACCTTC. This sequence joins TRBV9 and TRBJ1-2; 10 positions agree with TRBD1. Per germline, CDR1 SGDLS and CDR2 YYNGEE. CDR3 length: 14 amino acids. After removal of 4 bases from V and 4 bases from J, the junction contained 4 bases not matched to a gene.

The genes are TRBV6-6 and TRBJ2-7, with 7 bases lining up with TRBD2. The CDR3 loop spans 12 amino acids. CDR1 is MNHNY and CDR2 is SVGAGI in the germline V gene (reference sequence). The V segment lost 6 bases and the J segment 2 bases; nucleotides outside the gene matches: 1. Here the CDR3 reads CASRSGTYEQYF. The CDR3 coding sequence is TGTGCCAGCAGAAGCGGGACCTACGAGCAGTACTTC.

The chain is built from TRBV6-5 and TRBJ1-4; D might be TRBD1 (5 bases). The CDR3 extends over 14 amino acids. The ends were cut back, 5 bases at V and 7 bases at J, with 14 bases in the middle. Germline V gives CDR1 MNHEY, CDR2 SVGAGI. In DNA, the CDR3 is TGTGCCAGCAGTCGCCGGGCAGGGTCTGAAAAACTGTTTTTT. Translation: CASSRRAGSEKLFF.

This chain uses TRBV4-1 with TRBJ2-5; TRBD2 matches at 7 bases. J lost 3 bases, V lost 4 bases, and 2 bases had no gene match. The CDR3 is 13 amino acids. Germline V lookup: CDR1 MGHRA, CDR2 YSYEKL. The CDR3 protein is CASSLGGEETQYF. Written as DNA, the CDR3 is TGCGCCAGCAGCCTGGGGGGGGAAGAGACCCAGTACTTC.

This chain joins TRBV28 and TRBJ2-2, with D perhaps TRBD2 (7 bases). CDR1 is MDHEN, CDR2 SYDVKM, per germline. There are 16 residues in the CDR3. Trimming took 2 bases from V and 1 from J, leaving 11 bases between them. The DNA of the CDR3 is TGTGCCAGCAGTTTAAGGGGGGGGCTGAACACCGGGGAGCTGTTTTTT. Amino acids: CASSLRGGLNTGELFF.

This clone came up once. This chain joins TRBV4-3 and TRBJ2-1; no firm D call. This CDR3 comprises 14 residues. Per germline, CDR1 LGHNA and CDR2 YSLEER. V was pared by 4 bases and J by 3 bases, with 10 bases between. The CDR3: CASSPRPGYNEQFF. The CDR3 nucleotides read TGCGCCAGCAGCCCTCGCCCGGGCTACAATGAGCAGTTCTTC.

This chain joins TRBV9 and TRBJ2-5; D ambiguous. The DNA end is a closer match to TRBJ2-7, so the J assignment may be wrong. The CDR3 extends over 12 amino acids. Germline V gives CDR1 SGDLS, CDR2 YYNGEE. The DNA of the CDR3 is TGTGCCAGCAGCCCAAGCCCCTACGAGCAGTACTTC. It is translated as CASSPSPYEQYF.

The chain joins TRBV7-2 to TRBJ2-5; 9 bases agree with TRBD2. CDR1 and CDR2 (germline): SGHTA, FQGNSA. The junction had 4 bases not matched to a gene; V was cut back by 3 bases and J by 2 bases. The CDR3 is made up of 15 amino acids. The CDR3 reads CASSFLAGGQETQYF. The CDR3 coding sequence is TGTGCCAGCAGCTTTCTCGCGGGGGGGCAAGAGACCCAGTACTTC.

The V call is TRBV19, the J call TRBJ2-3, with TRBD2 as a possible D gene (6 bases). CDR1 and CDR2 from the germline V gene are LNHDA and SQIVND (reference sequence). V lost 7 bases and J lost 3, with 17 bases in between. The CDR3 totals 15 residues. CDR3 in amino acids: CASKSQTGLTDTQYF. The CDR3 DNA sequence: TGTGCCAGTAAATCCCAGACGGGACTGACAGATACGCAGTATTTT.

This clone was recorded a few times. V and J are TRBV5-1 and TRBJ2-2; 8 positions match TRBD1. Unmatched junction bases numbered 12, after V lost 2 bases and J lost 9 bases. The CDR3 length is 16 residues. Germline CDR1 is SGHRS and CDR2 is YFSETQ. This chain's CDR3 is CASSFSGQGSGRELFF. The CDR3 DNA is TGCGCCAGCAGCTTTTCCGGACAGGGTAGCGGTCGGGAGCTGTTTTTT.

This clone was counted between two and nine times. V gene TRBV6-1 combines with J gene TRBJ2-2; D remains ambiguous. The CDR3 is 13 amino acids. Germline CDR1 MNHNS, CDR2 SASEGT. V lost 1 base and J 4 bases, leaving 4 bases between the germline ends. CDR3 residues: CASSEVGTGELFF. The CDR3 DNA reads TGTGCCAGCAGTGAAGTCGGCACCGGGGAGCTGTTTTTT.

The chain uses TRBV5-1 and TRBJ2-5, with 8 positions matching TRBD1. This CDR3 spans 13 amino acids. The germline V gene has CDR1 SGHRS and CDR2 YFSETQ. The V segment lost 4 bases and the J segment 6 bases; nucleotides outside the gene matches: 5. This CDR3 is CASSTGQGQTQYF. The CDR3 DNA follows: TGCGCCAGCAGCACCGGACAGGGTCAGACCCAGTACTTC.

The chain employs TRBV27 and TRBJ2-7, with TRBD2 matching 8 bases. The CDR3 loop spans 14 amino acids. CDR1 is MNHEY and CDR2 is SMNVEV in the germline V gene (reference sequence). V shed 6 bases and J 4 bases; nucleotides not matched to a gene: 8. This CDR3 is CASRGELAVYEQYF. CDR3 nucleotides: TGTGCCAGCAGGGGGGAACTAGCGGTTTACGAGCAGTACTTC.

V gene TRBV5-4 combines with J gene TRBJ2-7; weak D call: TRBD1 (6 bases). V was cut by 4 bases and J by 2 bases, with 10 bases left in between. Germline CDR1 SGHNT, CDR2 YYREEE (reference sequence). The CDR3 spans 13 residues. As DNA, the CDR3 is TGTGCCAGCAGCGCCCCAGGGGCCTACGAGCAGTACTTC. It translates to CASSAPGAYEQYF.

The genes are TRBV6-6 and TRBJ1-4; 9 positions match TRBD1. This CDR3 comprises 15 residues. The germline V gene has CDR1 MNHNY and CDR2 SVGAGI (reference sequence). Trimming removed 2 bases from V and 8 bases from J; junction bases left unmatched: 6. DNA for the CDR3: TGTGCCAGCAGTTACACGGACAGGGGAGGAGAAAAACTGTTTTTT. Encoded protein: CASSYTDRGGEKLFF.

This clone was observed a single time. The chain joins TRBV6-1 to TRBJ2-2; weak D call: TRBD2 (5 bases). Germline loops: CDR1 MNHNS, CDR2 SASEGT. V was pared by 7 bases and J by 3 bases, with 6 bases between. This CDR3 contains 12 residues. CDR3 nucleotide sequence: TGTGCCAGCAACGGGGACACCGGGGAGCTGTTTTTT. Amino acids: CASNGDTGELFF.

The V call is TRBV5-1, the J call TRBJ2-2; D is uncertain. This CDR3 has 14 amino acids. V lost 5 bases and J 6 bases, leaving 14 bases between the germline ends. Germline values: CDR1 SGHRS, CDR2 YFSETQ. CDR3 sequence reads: CASRLGRGPGELFF. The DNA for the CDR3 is TGCGCCAGCAGGCTTGGAAGAGGTCCCGGGGAGCTGTTTTTT.

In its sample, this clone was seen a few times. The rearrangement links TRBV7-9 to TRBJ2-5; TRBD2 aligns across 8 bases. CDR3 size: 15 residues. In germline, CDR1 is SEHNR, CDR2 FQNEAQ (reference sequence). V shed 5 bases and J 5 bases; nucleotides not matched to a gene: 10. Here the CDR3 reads CASSASRGVGETQYF. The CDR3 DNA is TGTGCCAGCAGCGCTTCGCGGGGGGTCGGGGAGACCCAGTACTTC.

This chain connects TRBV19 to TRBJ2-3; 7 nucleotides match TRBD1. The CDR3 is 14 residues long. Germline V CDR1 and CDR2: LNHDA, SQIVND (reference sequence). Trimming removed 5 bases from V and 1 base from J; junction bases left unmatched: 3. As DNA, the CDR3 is TGTGCCAGTAGTGACCAGGGGGGCACAGATACGCAGTATTTT. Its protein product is CASSDQGGTDTQYF.

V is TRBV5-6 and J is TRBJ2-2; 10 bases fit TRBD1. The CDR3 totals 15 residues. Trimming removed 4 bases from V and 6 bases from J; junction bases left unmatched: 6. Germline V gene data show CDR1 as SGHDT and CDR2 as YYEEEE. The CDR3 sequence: CASSPGTGVPGELFF. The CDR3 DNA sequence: TGTGCCAGCAGCCCCGGGACAGGGGTTCCCGGGGAGCTGTTTTTT.

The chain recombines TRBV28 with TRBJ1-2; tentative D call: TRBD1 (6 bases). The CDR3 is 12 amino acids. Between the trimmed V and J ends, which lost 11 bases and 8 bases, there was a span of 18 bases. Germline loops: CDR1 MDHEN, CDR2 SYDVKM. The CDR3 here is CASNRESFGYTF. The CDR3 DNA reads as TGTGCCTCTAACAGGGAAAGTTTCGGCTACACCTTC.